The subject of this entry is one TCR beta chain. The trim removed 6 bases at V and 3 bases at J, leaving 7 bases unmatched. Germline CDR1 is MDHEN and CDR2 is SYDVKM. The CDR3 contains 15 residues. Clinicians diagnosed patients from clinical symptoms, serum thyroxine and TRAb, thyroid ultrasound and orbital computed tomography. This entry belongs to a study of T cells in Graves' hyperthyroidism and ophthalmopathy. Amplification of TCR beta CDR3 regions used RNA as the template. TCR CDR3 regions were first amplified by RT-PCR with HTBI primers. TCRdb recomputed calls from the multiplex PCR reads with MiXCR, one row per CDR3 protein. The profile shows 550,000 to 800,000 distinct CDR3 sequences, around 15% of them singletons.

This TCR was sampled from a man aged 45 to 65 with Graves' hyperthyroidism. Sequencing was done on a sample of blood. J is TRBJ1-5 and V is TRBV28; 8 nucleotides agree with TRBD1. The CDR3 coding sequence is TGTGCCAGCAGCGCCGGGACAGGACCCAATCAGCCCCAGCATTTT. Protein product: CASSAGTGPNQPQHF.